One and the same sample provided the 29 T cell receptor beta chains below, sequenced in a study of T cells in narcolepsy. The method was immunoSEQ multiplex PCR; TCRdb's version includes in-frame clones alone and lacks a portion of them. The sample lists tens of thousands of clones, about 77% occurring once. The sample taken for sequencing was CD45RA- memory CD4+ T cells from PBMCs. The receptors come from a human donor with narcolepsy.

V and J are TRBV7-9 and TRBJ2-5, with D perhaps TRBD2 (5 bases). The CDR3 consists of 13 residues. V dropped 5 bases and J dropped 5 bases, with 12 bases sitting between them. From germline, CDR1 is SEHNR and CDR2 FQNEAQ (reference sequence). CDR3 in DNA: TGTGCCAGCAGCCGAGGGCGGGCGGAGACCCAGTACTTC. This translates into CASSRGRAETQYF.

DNA of the CDR3: TGCGCCAGCAGCTTGGGACAGGGCCCAGGTGGAAACACCATATATTTT. Amino acids: CASSLGQGPGGNTIYF. J is TRBJ1-3 and V is TRBV5-1; 7 positions match TRBD1. The J segment lost 3 bases and the V segment lost 0 bases, leaving 6 bases of the junction unmatched. CDR1 SGHRS and CDR2 YFSETQ come from the germline V gene. This CDR3 contains 16 residues.

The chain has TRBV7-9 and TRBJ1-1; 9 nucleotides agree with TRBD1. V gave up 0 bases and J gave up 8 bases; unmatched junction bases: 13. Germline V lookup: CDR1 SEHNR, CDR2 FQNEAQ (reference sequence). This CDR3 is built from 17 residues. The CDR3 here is CASSLAGRGQGSPEAFF. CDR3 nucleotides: TGTGCCAGCAGCTTAGCCGGGAGGGGACAGGGTTCCCCCGAAGCTTTCTTT. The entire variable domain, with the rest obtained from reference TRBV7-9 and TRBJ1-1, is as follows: DTGVSQNPRHKITKRGQNVTFRCDPISEHNRLYWYRQTLGQGPEFLTYFQNEAQLEKSRLLSDRFSAERPKGSFSTLEIQRTEQGDSAMYLCASSLAGRGQGSPEAFFGQGTRLTVV.

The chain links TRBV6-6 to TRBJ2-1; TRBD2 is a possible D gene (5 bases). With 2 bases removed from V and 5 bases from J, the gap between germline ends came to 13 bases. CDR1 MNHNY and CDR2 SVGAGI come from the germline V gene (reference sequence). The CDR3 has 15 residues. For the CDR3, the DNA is TGTGCCAGCAGTTACCCCCTAACTAGGAACAATGAGCAGTTCTTC. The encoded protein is CASSYPLTRNNEQFF.

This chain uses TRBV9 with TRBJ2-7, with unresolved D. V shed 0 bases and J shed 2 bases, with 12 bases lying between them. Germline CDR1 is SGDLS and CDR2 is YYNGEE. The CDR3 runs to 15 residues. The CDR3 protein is CASSVELGYPYEQYF. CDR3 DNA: TGTGCCAGCAGCGTAGAATTGGGCTACCCCTACGAGCAGTACTTC. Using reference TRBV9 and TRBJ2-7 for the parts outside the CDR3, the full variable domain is DSGVTQTPKHLITATGQRVTLRCSPRSGDLSVYWYQQSLDQGLQFLIQYYNGEERAKGNILERFSAQQFPDLHSELNLSSLELGDSALYFCASSVELGYPYEQYFGPGTRLTVT.

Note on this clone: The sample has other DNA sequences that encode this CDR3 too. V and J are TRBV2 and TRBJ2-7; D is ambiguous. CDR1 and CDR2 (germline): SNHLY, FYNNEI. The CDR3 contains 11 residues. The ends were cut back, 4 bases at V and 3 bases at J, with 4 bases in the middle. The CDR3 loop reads CASSVRYEQYF. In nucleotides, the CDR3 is TGTGCCAGCAGTGTTCGCTACGAGCAGTACTTC.

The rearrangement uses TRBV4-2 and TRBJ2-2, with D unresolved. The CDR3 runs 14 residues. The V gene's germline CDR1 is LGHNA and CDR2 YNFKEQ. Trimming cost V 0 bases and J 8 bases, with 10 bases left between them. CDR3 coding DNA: TGTGCCAGCAGCCAAGATTTCCGCAAGGGGGAGCTGTTTTTT. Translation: CASSQDFRKGELFF.

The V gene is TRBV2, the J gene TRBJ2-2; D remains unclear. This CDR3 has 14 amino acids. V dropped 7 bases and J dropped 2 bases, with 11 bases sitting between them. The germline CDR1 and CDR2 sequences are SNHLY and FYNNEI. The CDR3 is CASMNDINTGELFF. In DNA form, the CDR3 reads TGTGCCAGCATGAACGATATAAACACCGGGGAGCTGTTTTTT.

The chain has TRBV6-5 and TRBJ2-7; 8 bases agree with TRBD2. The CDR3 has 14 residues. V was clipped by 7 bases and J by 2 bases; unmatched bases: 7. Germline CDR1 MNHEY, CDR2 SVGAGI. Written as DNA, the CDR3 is TGTGCCAGCAACGTAGCGGGAAATACCTACGAGCAGTACTTC. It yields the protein CASNVAGNTYEQYF.

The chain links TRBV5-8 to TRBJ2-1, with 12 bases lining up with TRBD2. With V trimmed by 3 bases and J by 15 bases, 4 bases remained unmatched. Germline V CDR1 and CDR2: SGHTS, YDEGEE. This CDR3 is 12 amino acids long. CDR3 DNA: TGTGCCAGCAGCTACGGACTAGCGGGGACGTTCTTC. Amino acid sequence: CASSYGLAGTFF.

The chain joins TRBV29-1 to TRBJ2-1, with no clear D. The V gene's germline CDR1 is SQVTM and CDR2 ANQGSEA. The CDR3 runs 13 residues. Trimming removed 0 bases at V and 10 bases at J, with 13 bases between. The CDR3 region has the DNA TGCAGCGTTGAAGATAGAGTGGGAAGGGAGCAGTTCTTC. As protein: CSVEDRVGREQFF.

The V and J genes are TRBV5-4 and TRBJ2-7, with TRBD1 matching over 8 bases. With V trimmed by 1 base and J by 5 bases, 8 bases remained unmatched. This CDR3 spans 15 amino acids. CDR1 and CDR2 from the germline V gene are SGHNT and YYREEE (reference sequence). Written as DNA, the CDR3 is TGTGCCAGCAGCTTGAACAGGGGGGTGGTAGACGAGCAGTACTTC. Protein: CASSLNRGVVDEQYF.

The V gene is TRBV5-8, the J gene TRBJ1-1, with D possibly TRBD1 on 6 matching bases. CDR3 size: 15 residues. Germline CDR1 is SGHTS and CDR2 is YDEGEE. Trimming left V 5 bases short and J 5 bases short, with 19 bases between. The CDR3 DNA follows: TGTGCCAGCAGTACGGGTGGGGGGCAGGTGACTGAAGCTTTCTTT. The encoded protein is CASSTGGGQVTEAFF.

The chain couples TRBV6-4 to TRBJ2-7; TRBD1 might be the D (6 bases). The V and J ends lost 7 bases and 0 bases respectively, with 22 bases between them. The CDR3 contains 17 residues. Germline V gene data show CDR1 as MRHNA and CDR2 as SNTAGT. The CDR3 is CASTCPRQASSSYEQYF. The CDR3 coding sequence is TGTGCCAGCACTTGCCCCCGACAGGCCAGCAGCTCCTACGAGCAGTACTTC.

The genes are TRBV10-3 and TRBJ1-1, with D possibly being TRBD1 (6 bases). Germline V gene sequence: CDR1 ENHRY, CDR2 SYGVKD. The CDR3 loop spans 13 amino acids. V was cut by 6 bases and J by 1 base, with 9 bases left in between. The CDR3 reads CAIRGTTNTEAFF. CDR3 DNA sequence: TGTGCCATCAGGGGGACAACGAACACTGAAGCTTTCTTT.

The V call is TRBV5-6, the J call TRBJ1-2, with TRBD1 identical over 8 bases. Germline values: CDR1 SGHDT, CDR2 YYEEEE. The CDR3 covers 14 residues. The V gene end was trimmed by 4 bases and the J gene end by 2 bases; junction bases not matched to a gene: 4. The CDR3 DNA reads TGTGCCAGCAGCCCCCAGGGGGCCAACTATGGCTACACCTTC. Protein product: CASSPQGANYGYTF.

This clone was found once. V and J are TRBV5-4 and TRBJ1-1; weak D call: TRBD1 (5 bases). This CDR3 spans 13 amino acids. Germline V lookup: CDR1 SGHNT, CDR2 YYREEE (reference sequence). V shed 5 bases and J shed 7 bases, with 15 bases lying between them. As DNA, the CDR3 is TGTGCCAGCAGGGTGGGGGGGAAGGATGAAGCTTTCTTT. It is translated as CASRVGGKDEAFF.

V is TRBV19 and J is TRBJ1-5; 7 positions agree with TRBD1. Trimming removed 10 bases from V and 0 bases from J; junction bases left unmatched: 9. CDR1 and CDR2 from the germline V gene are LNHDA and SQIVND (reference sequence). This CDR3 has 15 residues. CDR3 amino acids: CATGGTDYSNQPQHF. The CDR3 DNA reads TGTGCCACCGGGGGGACAGATTATAGCAATCAGCCCCAGCATTTT.

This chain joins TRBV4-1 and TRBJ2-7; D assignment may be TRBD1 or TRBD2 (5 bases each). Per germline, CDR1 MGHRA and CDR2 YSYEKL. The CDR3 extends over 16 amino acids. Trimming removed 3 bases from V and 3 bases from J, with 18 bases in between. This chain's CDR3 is CASSQRTPLGDYEQYF. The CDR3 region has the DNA TGCGCCAGCAGCCAGCGGACACCCCTGGGGGACTACGAGCAGTACTTC.

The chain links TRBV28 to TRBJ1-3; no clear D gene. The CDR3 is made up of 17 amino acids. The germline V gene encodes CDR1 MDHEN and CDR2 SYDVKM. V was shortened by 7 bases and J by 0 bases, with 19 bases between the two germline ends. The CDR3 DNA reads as TGTGCCAGCACCGTACTTACGGGGAGGATCTCTGGAAACACCATATATTTT. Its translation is CASTVLTGRISGNTIYF.

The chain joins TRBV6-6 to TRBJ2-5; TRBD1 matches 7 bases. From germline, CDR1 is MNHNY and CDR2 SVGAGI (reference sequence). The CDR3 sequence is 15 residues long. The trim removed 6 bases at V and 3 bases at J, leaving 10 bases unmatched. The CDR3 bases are TGTGCCAGCAGGAGGTACCTCGACAGGGAAGAGACCCAGTACTTC. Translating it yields CASRRYLDREETQYF.

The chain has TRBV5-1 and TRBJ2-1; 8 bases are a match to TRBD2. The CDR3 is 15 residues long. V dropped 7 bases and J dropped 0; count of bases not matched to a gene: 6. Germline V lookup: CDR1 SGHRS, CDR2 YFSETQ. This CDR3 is CASGEGTSSYNEQFF. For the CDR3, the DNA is TGCGCCAGCGGGGAAGGGACTAGCTCCTACAATGAGCAGTTCTTC.

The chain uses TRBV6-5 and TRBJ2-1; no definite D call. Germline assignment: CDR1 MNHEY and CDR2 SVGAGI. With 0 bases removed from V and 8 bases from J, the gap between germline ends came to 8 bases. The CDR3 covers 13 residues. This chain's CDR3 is CASSYSSAYEQFF. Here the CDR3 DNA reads TGTGCCAGCAGTTACTCGAGTGCCTATGAGCAGTTCTTC.

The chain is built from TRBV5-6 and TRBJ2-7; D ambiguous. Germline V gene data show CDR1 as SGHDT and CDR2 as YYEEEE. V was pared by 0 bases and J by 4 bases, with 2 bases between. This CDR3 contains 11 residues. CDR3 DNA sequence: TGTGCCAGCAGCTTGGGGTACGAGCAGTACTTC. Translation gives CASSLGYEQYF.

The CDR3 DNA reads as TGTGCCAGCAGTGAAGGGACTAGCGGGAGGTCGACGCAGTATTTT. Its translation: CASSEGTSGRSTQYF. This chain joins TRBV2 and TRBJ2-3, with 14 positions matching TRBD2. V shed 1 base, J shed 9 bases, and the junction held 3 bases outside the gene matches. The CDR3 covers 15 residues. CDR1 is SNHLY, CDR2 FYNNEI, per germline.

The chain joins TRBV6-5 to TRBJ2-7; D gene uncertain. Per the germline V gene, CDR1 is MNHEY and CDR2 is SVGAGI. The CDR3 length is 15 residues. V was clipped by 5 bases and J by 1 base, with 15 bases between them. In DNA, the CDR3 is TGTGCCAGCAGTACGGCCGGGTCCCGTTCCTACGAGCAGTACTTC. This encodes CASSTAGSRSYEQYF.

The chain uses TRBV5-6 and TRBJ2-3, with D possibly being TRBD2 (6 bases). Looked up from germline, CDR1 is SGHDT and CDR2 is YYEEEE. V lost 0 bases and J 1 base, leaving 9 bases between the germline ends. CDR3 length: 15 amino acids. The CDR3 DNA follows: TGTGCCAGCAGCTTGGTGGCTAGCGGCACAGATACGCAGTATTTT. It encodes CASSLVASGTDTQYF.

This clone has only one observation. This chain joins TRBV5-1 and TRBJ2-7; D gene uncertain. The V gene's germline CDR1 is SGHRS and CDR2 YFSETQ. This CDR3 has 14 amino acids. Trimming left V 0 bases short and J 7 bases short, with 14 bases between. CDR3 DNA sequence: TGCGCCAGCAGCTTGGGTGCGGCCGCGCGGGAGCAGTACTTC. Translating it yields CASSLGAAAREQYF.

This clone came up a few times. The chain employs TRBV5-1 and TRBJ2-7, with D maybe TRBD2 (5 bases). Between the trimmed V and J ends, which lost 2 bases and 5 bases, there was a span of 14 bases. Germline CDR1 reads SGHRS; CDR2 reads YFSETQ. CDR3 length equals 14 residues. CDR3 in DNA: TGCGCCAGCAGCTTCGGGGAGTATCGAGACGAGCAGTACTTC. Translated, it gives CASSFGEYRDEQYF.